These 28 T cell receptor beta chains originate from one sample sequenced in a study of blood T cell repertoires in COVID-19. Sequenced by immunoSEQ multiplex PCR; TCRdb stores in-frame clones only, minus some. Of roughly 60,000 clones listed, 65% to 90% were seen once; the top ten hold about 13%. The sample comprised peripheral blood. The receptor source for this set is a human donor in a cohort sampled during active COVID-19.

Here the CDR3 reads CASSLGGRGFPYEQYF. CDR3 coding DNA: TGTGCCAGCAGCTTGGGGGGCCGGGGGTTTCCCTACGAGCAGTACTTC. The chain carries TRBV5-6 and TRBJ2-7; D may be TRBD2 (6 bases). Trimming took off 0 bases at V and 2 bases at J, with 15 bases between the two ends. Germline V gives CDR1 SGHDT, CDR2 YYEEEE. The CDR3 length is 16 residues.

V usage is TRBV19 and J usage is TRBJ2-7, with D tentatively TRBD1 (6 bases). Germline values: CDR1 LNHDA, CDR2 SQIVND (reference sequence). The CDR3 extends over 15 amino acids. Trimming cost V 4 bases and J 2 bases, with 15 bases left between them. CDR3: CASSKLAGVTYEQYF. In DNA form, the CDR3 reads TGTGCCAGTAGTAAGTTGGCAGGGGTTACCTACGAGCAGTACTTC. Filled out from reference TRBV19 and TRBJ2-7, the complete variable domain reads DGGITQSPKYLFRKEGQNVTLSCEQNLNHDAMYWYRQDPGQGLRLIYYSQIVNDFQKGDIAEGYSVSREKKESFPLTVTSAQKNPTAFYLCASSKLAGVTYEQYFGPGTRLTVT.

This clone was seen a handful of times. The CDR3 spells CASSDRVGSANIQYF. The CDR3 bases are TGTGCCAGCAGTGACCGGGTTGGCAGCGCGAACATTCAGTACTTC. The rearrangement links TRBV2 to TRBJ2-4; no firm D call. V was trimmed by 3 bases and J by 7 bases, leaving 16 bases between them. CDR1 and CDR2 from the germline V gene are SNHLY and FYNNEI. The CDR3 sequence is 15 residues long.

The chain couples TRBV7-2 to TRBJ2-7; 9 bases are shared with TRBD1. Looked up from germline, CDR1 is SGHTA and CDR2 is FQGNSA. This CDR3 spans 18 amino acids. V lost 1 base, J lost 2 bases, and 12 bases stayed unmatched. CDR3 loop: CASSLVSLTGGHAYEQYF. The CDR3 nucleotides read TGTGCCAGCAGCTTAGTTTCCCTAACAGGGGGCCACGCCTACGAGCAGTACTTC.

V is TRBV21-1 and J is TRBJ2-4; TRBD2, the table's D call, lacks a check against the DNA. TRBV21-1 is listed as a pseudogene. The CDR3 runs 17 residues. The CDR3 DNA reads TGTGCCAGCAGCTCAATGGGTGGGGGGTTAGCCAAAAACATTCAGTACTTC. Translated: CASSSMGGGLAKNIQYF.

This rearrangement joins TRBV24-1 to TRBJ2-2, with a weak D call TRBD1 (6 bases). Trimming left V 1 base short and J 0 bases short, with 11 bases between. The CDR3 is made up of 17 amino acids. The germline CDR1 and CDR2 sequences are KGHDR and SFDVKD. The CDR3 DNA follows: TGTGCCACCAGTGATTTCCGGGACAACGCGAACACCGGGGAGCTGTTTTTT. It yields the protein CATSDFRDNANTGELFF.

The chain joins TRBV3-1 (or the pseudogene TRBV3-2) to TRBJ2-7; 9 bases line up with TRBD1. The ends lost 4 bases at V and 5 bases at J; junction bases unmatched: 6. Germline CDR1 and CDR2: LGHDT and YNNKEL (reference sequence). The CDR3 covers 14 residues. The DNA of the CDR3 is TGTGCCAGCAGCCTGCCGGGACAGGGAGACGAGCAGTACTTC. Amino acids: CASSLPGQGDEQYF.

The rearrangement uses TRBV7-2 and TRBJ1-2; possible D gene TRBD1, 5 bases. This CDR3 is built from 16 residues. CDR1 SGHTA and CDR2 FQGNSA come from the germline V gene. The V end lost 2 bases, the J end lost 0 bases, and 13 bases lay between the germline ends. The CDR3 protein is CASSLRGGVSNYGYTF. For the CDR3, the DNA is TGTGCCAGCAGCTTAAGGGGCGGAGTTTCTAACTATGGCTACACCTTC.

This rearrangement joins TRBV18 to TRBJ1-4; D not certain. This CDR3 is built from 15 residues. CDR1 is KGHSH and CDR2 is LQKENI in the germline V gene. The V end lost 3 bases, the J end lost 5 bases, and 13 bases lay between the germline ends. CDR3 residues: CASSPYTALNEKLFF. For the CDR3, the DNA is TGTGCCAGCTCACCGTACACAGCCTTAAATGAAAAACTGTTTTTT.

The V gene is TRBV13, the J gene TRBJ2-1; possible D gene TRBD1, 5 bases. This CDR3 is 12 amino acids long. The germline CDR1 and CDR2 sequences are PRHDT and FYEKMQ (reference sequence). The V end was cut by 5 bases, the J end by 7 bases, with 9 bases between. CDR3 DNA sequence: TGTGCCAGCAGCAAGGGGTTAAATGAGCAGTTCTTC. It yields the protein CASSKGLNEQFF.

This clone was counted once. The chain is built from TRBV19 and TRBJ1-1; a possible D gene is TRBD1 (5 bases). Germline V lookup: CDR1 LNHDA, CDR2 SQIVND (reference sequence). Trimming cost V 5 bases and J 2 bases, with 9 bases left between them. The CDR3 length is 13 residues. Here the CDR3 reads CASSFRANTEAFF. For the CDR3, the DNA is TGTGCCAGTAGTTTCAGGGCTAACACTGAAGCTTTCTTT.

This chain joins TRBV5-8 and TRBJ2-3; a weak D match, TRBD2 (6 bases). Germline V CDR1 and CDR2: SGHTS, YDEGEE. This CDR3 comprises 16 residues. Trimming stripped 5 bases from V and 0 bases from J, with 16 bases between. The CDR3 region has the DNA TGTGCCAGCAGTTCGGGACTTTTGTCTAGCACAGATACGCAGTATTTT. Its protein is CASSSGLLSSTDTQYF.

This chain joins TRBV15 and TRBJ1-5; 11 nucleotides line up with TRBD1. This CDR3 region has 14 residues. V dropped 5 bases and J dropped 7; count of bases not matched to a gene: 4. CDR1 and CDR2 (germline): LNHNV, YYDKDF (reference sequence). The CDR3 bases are TGTGCCACCAGCTCCCGGGACAGGGGGCAGCCCCAGCATTTT. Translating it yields CATSSRDRGQPQHF.

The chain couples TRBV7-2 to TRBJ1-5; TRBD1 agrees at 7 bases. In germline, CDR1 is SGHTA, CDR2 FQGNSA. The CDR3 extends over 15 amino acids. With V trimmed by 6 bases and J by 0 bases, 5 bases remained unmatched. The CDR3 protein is CASRPDRNSNQPQHF. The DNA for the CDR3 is TGTGCCAGCAGACCGGACAGGAATAGCAATCAGCCCCAGCATTTT.

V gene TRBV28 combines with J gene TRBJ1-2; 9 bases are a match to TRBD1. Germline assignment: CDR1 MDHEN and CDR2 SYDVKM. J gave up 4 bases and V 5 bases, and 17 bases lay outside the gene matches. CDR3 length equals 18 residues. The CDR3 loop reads CASSGRILQGAISYGYTF. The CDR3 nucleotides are TGTGCCAGCAGTGGCAGAATCCTACAGGGGGCCATTAGCTATGGCTACACCTTC.

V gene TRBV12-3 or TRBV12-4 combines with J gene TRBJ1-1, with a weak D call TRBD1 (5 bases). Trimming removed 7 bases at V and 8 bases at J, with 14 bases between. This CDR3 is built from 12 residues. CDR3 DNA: TGTGCCAGCACCCCCGACAGCCAAGAAGCTTTCTTT. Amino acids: CASTPDSQEAFF.

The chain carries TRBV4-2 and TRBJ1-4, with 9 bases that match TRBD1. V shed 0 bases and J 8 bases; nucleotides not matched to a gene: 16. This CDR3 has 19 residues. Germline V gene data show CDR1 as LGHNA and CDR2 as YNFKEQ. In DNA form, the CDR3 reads TGTGCCAGCAGCCAAGAACAAGTCCCGGGACAGGGATGGTACGAAAAACTGTTTTTT. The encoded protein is CASSQEQVPGQGWYEKLFF.

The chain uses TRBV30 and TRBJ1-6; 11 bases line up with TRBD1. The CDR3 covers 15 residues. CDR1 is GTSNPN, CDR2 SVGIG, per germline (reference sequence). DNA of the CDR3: TGTGCTTCCTTATCCGGGACAGGGGGACCAGCACCCCTCCACTTT. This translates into CASLSGTGGPAPLHF.

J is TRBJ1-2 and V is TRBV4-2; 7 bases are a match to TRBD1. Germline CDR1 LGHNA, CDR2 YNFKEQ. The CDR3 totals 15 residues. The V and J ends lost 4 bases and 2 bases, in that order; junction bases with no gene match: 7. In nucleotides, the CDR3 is TGTGCCAGCAGCCCGAGAAGGGGGCCGAACTATGGCTACACCTTC. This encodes CASSPRRGPNYGYTF.

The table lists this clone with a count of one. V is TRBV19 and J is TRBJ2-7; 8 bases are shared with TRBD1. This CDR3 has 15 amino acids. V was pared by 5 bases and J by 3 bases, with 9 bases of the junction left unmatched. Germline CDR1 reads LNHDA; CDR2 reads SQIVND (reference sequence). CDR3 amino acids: CASSPQSDRGYEQYF. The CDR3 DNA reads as TGTGCCAGTAGTCCCCAATCAGACAGGGGCTACGAGCAGTACTTC. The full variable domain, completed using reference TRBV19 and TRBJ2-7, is DGGITQSPKYLFRKEGQNVTLSCEQNLNHDAMYWYRQDPGQGLRLIYYSQIVNDFQKGDIAEGYSVSREKKESFPLTVTSAQKNPTAFYLCASSPQSDRGYEQYFGPGTRLTVT.

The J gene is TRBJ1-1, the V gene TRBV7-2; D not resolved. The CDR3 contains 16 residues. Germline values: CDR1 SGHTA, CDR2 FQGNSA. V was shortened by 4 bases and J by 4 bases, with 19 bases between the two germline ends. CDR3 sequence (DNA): TGTGCCAGCAGCTCCCGGCCAGGCGGGAGCTCCACTGAAGCTTTCTTT. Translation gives CASSSRPGGSSTEAFF.

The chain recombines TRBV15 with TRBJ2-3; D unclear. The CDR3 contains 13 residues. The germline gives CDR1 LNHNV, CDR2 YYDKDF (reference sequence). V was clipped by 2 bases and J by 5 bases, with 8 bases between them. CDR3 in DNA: TGTGCCACCAGCAGAAGACGCGGAGATACGCAGTATTTT. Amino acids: CATSRRRGDTQYF.

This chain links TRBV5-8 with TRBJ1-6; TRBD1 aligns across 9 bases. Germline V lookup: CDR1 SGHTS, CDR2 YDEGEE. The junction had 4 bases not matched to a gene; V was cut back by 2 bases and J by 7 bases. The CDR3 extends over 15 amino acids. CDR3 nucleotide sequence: TGTGCCAGCAGCTTCGGGACAGGGAAGAATTCACCCCTCCACTTT. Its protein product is CASSFGTGKNSPLHF.

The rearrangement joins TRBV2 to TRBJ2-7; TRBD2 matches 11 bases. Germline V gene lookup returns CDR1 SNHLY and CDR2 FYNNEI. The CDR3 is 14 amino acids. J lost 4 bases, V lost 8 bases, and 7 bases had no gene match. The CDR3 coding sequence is TGTGCCAGCCGTGTTACTAGCGGGGGATACGAGCAGTACTTC. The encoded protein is CASRVTSGGYEQYF.

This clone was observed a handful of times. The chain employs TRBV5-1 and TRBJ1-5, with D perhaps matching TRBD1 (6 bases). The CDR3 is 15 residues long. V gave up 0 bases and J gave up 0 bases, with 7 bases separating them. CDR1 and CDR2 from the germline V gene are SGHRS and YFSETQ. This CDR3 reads CASSLGGGSNQPQHF. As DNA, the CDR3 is TGCGCCAGCAGCTTGGGAGGGGGTAGCAATCAGCCCCAGCATTTT.

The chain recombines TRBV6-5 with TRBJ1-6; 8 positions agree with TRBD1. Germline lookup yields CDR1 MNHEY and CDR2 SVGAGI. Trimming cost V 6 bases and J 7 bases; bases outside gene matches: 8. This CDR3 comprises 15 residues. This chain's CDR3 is CASRTGQGFNSPLHF. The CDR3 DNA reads TGTGCCAGCAGGACAGGACAGGGCTTCAATTCACCCCTCCACTTT.

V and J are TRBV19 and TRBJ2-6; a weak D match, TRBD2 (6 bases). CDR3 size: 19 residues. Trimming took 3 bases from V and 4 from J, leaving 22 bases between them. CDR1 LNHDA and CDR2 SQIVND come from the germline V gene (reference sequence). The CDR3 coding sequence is TGTGCCAGTAGTATGGAGGGTTCGGCTAGCCGAACGGGGGCCAACGTCCTGACTTTC. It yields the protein CASSMEGSASRTGANVLTF.

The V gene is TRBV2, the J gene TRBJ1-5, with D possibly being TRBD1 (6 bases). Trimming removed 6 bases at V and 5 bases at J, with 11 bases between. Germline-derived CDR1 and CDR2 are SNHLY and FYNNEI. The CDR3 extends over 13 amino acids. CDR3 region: CASSDPGDQPQHF. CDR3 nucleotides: TGTGCCAGCAGCGACCCAGGGGATCAGCCCCAGCATTTT.